This TCR beta chain was sequenced in a study of identical twins. Study observations and caveats: The analysis was cross-sectional rather than longitudinal within donors. Fewer insertions characterized abundant cord blood beta clonotypes, whereas memory repertoires showed none. Within twin pairs, the out-of-frame alpha sequences they shared showed excess low generation probability. The study found that models underestimated out-of-frame TCR alpha sharing in monozygotic twins.

The CDR3 sequence is 12 residues long. The germline V gene has CDR1 DFQATT and CDR2 SNEGSKA (reference sequence). The V gene lost 2 bases and the J gene lost 7 bases, with 11 bases spanning the gap. TCRdb analysed the 5' RACE reads with MiXCR anew, one entry per CDR3 protein. The data show roughly 250,000 distinct CDR3 sequences, around an eighth seen once. This clonotype has a count of ten or more. Its antigen is unknown. The TCR originated in a woman between 18 and 29 years old in good health. The chain combines TRBV20-1 with TRBJ1-1, with no clear D. The sample was memory (CD45RO+) T cells sorted from blood. In DNA form, the CDR3 reads TGCAGTGCTAGACACCCAGAGAATGAAGCTTTCTTT. It encodes CSARHPENEAFF.